This TCR beta chain was sequenced in a study of blood T cells in healthy people across ages. In regard to this clonotype: The antigen remains undetermined.

The second PCR ran roughly 6 to 11 cycles with a sample-barcoded 5' primer and J-beta primers. TCRdb redid the calling of the 5' RACE reads with MiXCR, one entry per CDR3 protein. Counted here are 1.4 million or so distinct CDR3 sequences, 42% occurring once; the ten biggest clones make up around 4%. Per sample, no less than 5.5 micrograms of total RNA were extracted. Trimming took 5 bases from V and 2 from J; bases not matched to a gene: 6. Germline V CDR1 and CDR2: MNHEY, SMNVEV (reference sequence). The CDR3 length is 16 residues. Regarding the study as a whole: Estimates based on one million T cells were treated as lower bounds.

The source of this sequence is a woman in her late teens or twenties in good health. V gene TRBV27 combines with J gene TRBJ1-6, with 7 bases aligning to TRBD1. Sequencing was done on a sample of blood. As DNA, the CDR3 is TGTGCCAGCAGTCTCTCGACAGGGACCTATAATTCACCCCTCCACTTT. Protein sequence: CASSLSTGTYNSPLHF.